This entry describes one TCR beta chain. Original handling: For the immunoSEQ data, sequences were junction-only without quality scores, so filtering differed. Sequencing used immunoSEQ multiplex PCR; TCRdb keeps in-frame clones, though not all of them. From that table come the V and J calls and clone size; the DNA was used to work out D and trimming. The table records about 680,000 clones, more than 70% of them present only once. This sample stems from a study of shared clonotypes between healthy human individuals. For the study at large: CD4 naive and memory got three plates each, CD8 naive two, CD8 memory one.

Losses at the gene ends were 6 bases for V and 2 bases for J; bases not matched to a gene: 7. Germline V CDR1 and CDR2: MNHNY, SVGAGI (reference sequence). CDR3 size: 15 residues. Recent acute infections and vaccinations were absent in the healthy HIV-negative adult donors. There were only Caucasian adults among the donors, and all lived in Nashville, Tennessee. J is TRBJ1-5 and V is TRBV6-6; 7 positions match TRBD1. This clonotype was obtained from a woman aged 30 to 39 in good health. The specimen sequenced was memory CD4+ T cells sorted from blood. Subset defined: CD45RA-negative fraction. Here the CDR3 reads CASSRNGQGNQPQHF. DNA of the CDR3: TGTGCCAGCAGCCGCAACGGACAGGGCAATCAGCCCCAGCATTTT.